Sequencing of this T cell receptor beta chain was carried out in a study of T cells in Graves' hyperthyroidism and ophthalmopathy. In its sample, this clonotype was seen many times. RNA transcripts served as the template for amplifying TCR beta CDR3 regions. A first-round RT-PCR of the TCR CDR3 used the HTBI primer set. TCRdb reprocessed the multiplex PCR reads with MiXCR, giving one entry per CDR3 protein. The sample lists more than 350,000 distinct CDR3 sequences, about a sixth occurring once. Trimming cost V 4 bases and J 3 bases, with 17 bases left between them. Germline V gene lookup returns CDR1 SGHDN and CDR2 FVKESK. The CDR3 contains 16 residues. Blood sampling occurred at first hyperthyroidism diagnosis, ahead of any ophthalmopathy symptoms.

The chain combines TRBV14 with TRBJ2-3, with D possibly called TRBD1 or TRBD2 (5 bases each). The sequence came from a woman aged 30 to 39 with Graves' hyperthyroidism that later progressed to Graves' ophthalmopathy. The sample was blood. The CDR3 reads CASSPSARGRTDTQYF. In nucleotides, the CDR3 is TGTGCCAGCAGCCCCTCGGCTAGGGGACGGACAGATACGCAGTATTTT. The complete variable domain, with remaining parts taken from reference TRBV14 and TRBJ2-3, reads EAGVTQFPSHSVIEKGQTVTLRCDPISGHDNLYWYRRVMGKEIKFLLHFVKESKQDESGMPNNRFLAERTGGTYSTLKVQPAELEDSGVYFCASSPSARGRTDTQYFGPGTRLTVL.